A single sample gave rise to the 28 T cell receptor beta chains below, sequenced in a study of blood T cell repertoires in COVID-19. The assay was immunoSEQ multiplex PCR, and TCRdb's table has in-frame clones only and misses some. The sample consists of about 210,000 clones, less than 85% of them appearing once. The sequenced sample consisted of peripheral blood. All receptors derive from a woman in her 70s with acute or convalescent COVID-19.

The V gene is TRBV15, the J gene TRBJ2-7; no clear D. Trimming left V 0 bases short and J 1 base short, with 7 bases between. CDR3 length: 14 amino acids. Germline lookup yields CDR1 LNHNV and CDR2 YYDKDF (reference sequence). The CDR3 here is CATSRDGQSYEQYF. The CDR3 bases are TGTGCCACCAGCAGAGATGGGCAGTCCTACGAGCAGTACTTC. Filled out from reference TRBV15 and TRBJ2-7, the complete variable domain reads DAMVIQNPRYQVTQFGKPVTLSCSQTLNHNVMYWYQQKSSQAPKLLFHYYDKDFNNEADTPDNFQSRRPNTSFCFLDIRSPGLGDTAMYLCATSRDGQSYEQYFGPGTRLTVT.

V and J are TRBV7-3 and TRBJ2-5; 7 bases are shared with TRBD1. Trimming removed 4 bases from V and 3 bases from J; junction bases left unmatched: 2. CDR3 size: 13 residues. Germline V gene sequence: CDR1 SGHTA, CDR2 FQGTGA. CDR3 residues: CASSSDREETQYF. Here the CDR3 DNA reads TGTGCCAGCAGCTCAGACAGGGAAGAGACCCAGTACTTC.

The chain is built from TRBV29-1 and TRBJ2-5, with D possibly TRBD2 on 5 matching bases. The CDR3 runs 12 residues. V lost 2 bases and J 7 bases, leaving 11 bases between the germline ends. Looked up from germline, CDR1 is SQVTM and CDR2 is ANQGSEA. The CDR3 sequence is CSVERTSRTQYF. Here the CDR3 DNA reads TGCAGCGTTGAAAGGACTTCCCGGACCCAGTACTTC.

This chain links TRBV7-2 with TRBJ2-1; tentative D call: TRBD1 (7 bases). From germline, CDR1 is SGHTA and CDR2 FQGNSA. This CDR3 comprises 15 residues. V was shortened by 1 base and J by 3 bases, with 10 bases between the two germline ends. In DNA, the CDR3 is TGTGCCAGCAGCTTAGGACAGGGACTCTACAATGAGCAGTTCTTC. It codes for CASSLGQGLYNEQFF.

The J gene is TRBJ2-3, the V gene TRBV6-1, with D perhaps TRBD2 (7 bases). Germline V gene data show CDR1 as MNHNS and CDR2 as SASEGT. The CDR3 is 16 amino acids. V lost 0 bases, J lost 4 bases, and 14 bases lay in between. CDR3 DNA sequence: TGTGCCAGCAGTGAAGCGTTCGGGGGGCGGTCAGATACGCAGTATTTT. This codes for CASSEAFGGRSDTQYF.

The rearrangement uses TRBV3-1 (or the pseudogene TRBV3-2) and TRBJ2-1; 8 positions agree with TRBD2. J lost 6 bases, V lost 4 bases, and 11 bases had no gene match. Germline V gene lookup returns CDR1 LGHDT and CDR2 YNNKEL (reference sequence). The CDR3 is made up of 16 amino acids. The CDR3 protein is CASSPDTGTRGNEQFF. Here the CDR3 DNA reads TGTGCCAGCAGCCCCGACACCGGGACTAGAGGCAATGAGCAGTTCTTC.

The chain employs TRBV19 and TRBJ2-1, with TRBD1 matching 7 bases. Unmatched junction bases numbered 6, after V lost 5 bases and J lost 5 bases. The CDR3 is made up of 14 amino acids. The germline V gene has CDR1 LNHDA and CDR2 SQIVND (reference sequence). Here the CDR3 reads CASSEDRAHNEQFF. Here the CDR3 DNA reads TGTGCCAGTAGTGAAGACAGGGCCCACAATGAGCAGTTCTTC.

The chain uses TRBV6-4 and TRBJ2-6; tentative D call: TRBD2 (6 bases). The V and J ends lost 2 bases and 18 bases respectively, with 11 bases between them. Germline V gene sequence: CDR1 MRHNA, CDR2 SNTAGT. The CDR3 is 11 residues long. The CDR3 loop reads CASSDRLGGTF. The CDR3, as DNA: TGTGCCAGCAGTGACCGCCTCGGGGGGACTTTC.

This clone appeared a few times. The chain is built from TRBV19 and TRBJ1-2; TRBD1 matches 8 bases. Trimming removed 3 bases from V and 7 bases from J; junction bases left unmatched: 7. Germline V lookup: CDR1 LNHDA, CDR2 SQIVND (reference sequence). The CDR3 spans 14 residues. CDR3 residues: CASSILQGQGGYTF. The CDR3 DNA is TGTGCCAGTAGTATCCTCCAAGGACAGGGTGGCTACACCTTC.

The rearrangement links TRBV7-2 to TRBJ1-1, with a possible D match to TRBD1 (5 bases). V lost 6 bases to trimming and J lost 6 bases, with 11 bases between them. The germline gives CDR1 SGHTA, CDR2 FQGNSA. The CDR3 consists of 12 residues. Here the CDR3 reads CASRPSGAEAFF. DNA of the CDR3: TGTGCCAGCAGGCCCTCGGGGGCTGAAGCTTTCTTT.

The chain recombines TRBV6-5 with TRBJ2-7, with D perhaps matching TRBD2 (6 bases). Trimming removed 6 bases at V and 5 bases at J, with 14 bases between. Germline CDR1 reads MNHEY; CDR2 reads SVGAGI. The CDR3 loop spans 13 amino acids. The CDR3 is CASSRGGEDEQYF. The CDR3 DNA is TGTGCCAGCAGCAGAGGAGGGGAGGACGAGCAGTACTTC.

The chain couples TRBV19 to TRBJ2-7; D remains unclear. The CDR3 covers 13 residues. Germline-derived CDR1 and CDR2 are LNHDA and SQIVND (reference sequence). The ends were cut back, 6 bases at V and 0 bases at J, with 9 bases in the middle. The chain's CDR3 is CASRPGNSYEQYF. The CDR3 nucleotides read TGTGCCAGTAGACCTGGCAACTCCTACGAGCAGTACTTC.

The chain recombines TRBV7-2 with TRBJ1-1, with 10 positions matching TRBD1. The germline V gene encodes CDR1 SGHTA and CDR2 FQGNSA. The trim removed 3 bases at V and 4 bases at J, leaving 2 bases unmatched. CDR3 length: 14 amino acids. The CDR3 nucleotides are TGTGCCAGCAGCTTTGACAGGGGGCGCACTGAAGCTTTCTTT. Translation: CASSFDRGRTEAFF.

J is TRBJ1-4 and V is TRBV4-1; no firm D call. Germline V lookup: CDR1 MGHRA, CDR2 YSYEKL. CDR3 length: 15 amino acids. V was shortened by 1 base and J by 1 base, with 7 bases between the two germline ends. The CDR3 loop is CASSQGAGTNEKLFF. DNA for the CDR3: TGCGCCAGCAGCCAAGGGGCAGGAACTAATGAAAAACTGTTTTTT.

The rearrangement uses TRBV29-1 and TRBJ2-5; perhaps TRBD2 as D (5 bases). From germline, CDR1 is SQVTM and CDR2 ANQGSEA. V shed 5 bases and J shed 4 bases, with 14 bases lying between them. The CDR3 is 13 amino acids. CDR3 DNA sequence: TGCAGCGTTCGGCTAGCAAATATAGAGACCCAGTACTTC. Translating gives CSVRLANIETQYF.

This chain links TRBV21-1 with TRBJ1-2. TRBV21-1 is shown as a pseudogene. CDR3 length: 16 residues. DNA for the CDR3: TGTGCCAGCAGCAGGTACTACGAAAGGGAGGGCTATGGCTACACCTTC. Translated, it gives CASSRYYEREGYGYTF.

The CDR3 bases are TGTGCCACCAGTGACCCTCGGACAGTCGAAAAGGAGACCCAGTACTTC. Encoded protein: CATSDPRTVEKETQYF. The rearrangement uses TRBV24-1 and TRBJ2-5, with a possible D match to TRBD1 (6 bases). V was cut by 4 bases and J by 5 bases, with 19 bases left in between. This CDR3 has 16 amino acids. Germline CDR1 reads KGHDR; CDR2 reads SFDVKD.

This chain uses TRBV19 with TRBJ2-3; TRBD2 matches 8 bases. V lost 4 bases to trimming and J lost 0 bases; unmatched junction nucleotides: 3. The CDR3 sequence is 15 residues long. Looked up from germline, CDR1 is LNHDA and CDR2 is SQIVND (reference sequence). The chain's CDR3 is CASSTLAGSTDTQYF. The CDR3 nucleotides read TGTGCCAGTAGTACATTAGCGGGGAGCACAGATACGCAGTATTTT.

The J gene is TRBJ2-2, the V gene TRBV6-2 or TRBV6-3; 10 bases line up with TRBD2. The germline gives CDR1 MNHEY, CDR2 SVGEGT. The ends lost 6 bases at V and 4 bases at J; junction bases unmatched: 11. The CDR3 loop spans 17 amino acids. CDR3 in amino acids: CASSPPSVAGGTGELFF. CDR3 nucleotide sequence: TGTGCCAGCAGCCCACCCTCTGTAGCGGGGGGCACCGGGGAGCTGTTTTTT.

The CDR3 DNA follows: TGTGCCAGCAGTATCAGGGGCTCACCCCTCCACTTT. It translates to CASSIRGSPLHF. The rearrangement joins TRBV6-5 to TRBJ1-6, with D perhaps TRBD1 (6 bases). V was clipped by 5 bases and J by 10 bases, with 9 bases between them. There are 12 residues in the CDR3. CDR1 is MNHEY and CDR2 is SVGAGI in the germline V gene.

This clone was detected once. This chain joins TRBV27 and TRBJ1-2; 7 positions agree with TRBD1. This CDR3 is built from 12 residues. The germline gives CDR1 MNHEY, CDR2 SMNVEV (reference sequence). V lost 5 bases, J lost 7 bases, and 4 bases stayed unmatched. CDR3 protein: CASSATGTGYTF. The CDR3 DNA follows: TGTGCCAGCAGTGCGACAGGGACTGGCTACACCTTC.

This CDR3 reads CASIPPRGISAAFF. The DNA for the CDR3 is TGTGCCAGCATTCCACCCAGGGGGATCTCTGCAGCTTTCTTT. J is TRBJ1-1 and V is TRBV6-5, with 7 bases matching TRBD1. V shed 7 bases, J shed 10 bases, and the junction held 15 bases outside the gene matches. CDR3 size: 14 residues. Per germline, CDR1 MNHEY and CDR2 SVGAGI.

The chain couples TRBV6-2 or TRBV6-3 to TRBJ2-7; 9 nucleotides agree with TRBD2. The CDR3 consists of 18 residues. V shed 4 bases, J shed 4 bases, and the junction held 17 bases outside the gene matches. Germline CDR1 and CDR2: MNHEY and SVGEGT. This chain's CDR3 is CASSFPLTSGSAGYEQYF. CDR3 in DNA: TGTGCCAGCAGTTTCCCGCTAACTAGCGGGTCGGCGGGATACGAGCAGTACTTC.

The chain couples TRBV9 to TRBJ1-3; possibly TRBD1 for D (5 bases). The CDR3 length is 14 residues. CDR1 and CDR2 from the germline V gene are SGDLS and YYNGEE. V lost 7 bases and J 3 bases, leaving 14 bases between the germline ends. The CDR3 coding sequence is TGTGCCAGCTCACCGGGACTAAGTGGAAACACCATATATTTT. It codes for CASSPGLSGNTIYF.

This sequence joins TRBV7-3 and TRBJ2-7; maybe TRBD2 (5 bases). Between the trimmed V and J ends, which lost 5 bases and 7 bases, there was a span of 15 bases. Germline V gene lookup returns CDR1 SGHTA and CDR2 FQGTGA. The CDR3 consists of 13 residues. The CDR3 reads CASSILPTSEQYF. Here the CDR3 DNA reads TGTGCCAGCAGCATACTCCCCACTAGTGAGCAGTACTTC.

V and J are TRBV2 and TRBJ2-7, with D unclear. This CDR3 spans 12 amino acids. Trimming stripped 3 bases from V and 3 bases from J, with 6 bases between. The germline V gene encodes CDR1 SNHLY and CDR2 FYNNEI. The CDR3 is CASSDRYYEQYF. The CDR3 region has the DNA TGTGCCAGCAGTGACAGGTACTACGAGCAGTACTTC. The whole variable domain, remainder taken from reference TRBV2 and TRBJ2-7, is EPEVTQTPSHQVTQMGQEVILRCVPISNHLYFYWYRQILGQKVEFLVSFYNNEISEKSEIFDDQFSVERPDGSNFTLKIRSTKLEDSAMYFCASSDRYYEQYFGPGTRLTVT.

The chain couples TRBV10-3 to TRBJ1-2, with TRBD1 as a possible D gene (6 bases). V lost 3 bases and J 7 bases, leaving 12 bases between the germline ends. Germline loops: CDR1 ENHRY, CDR2 SYGVKD. CDR3 length: 13 residues. CDR3 in amino acids: CAISETGPSGYTF. The CDR3 nucleotides are TGTGCCATCAGTGAAACAGGGCCCAGTGGCTACACCTTC.

This clone was detected a few times. The chain employs TRBV28 and TRBJ2-7; no firm D call. The CDR3 runs 12 residues. V dropped 7 bases and J dropped 3 bases, with 10 bases sitting between them. Germline V gives CDR1 MDHEN, CDR2 SYDVKM. Here the CDR3 DNA reads TGTGCCAGCACCTTAGACTTCTACGAGCAGTACTTC. Its protein is CASTLDFYEQYF. Together with reference TRBV28 and TRBJ2-7, the CDR3 gives the full variable domain: DVKVTQSSRYLVKRTGEKVFLECVQDMDHENMFWYRQDPGLGLRLIYFSYDVKMKEKGDIPEGYSVSREKKERFSLILESASTNQTSMYLCASTLDFYEQYFGPGTRLTVT.